This entry describes one T cell receptor (beta chain). Its specificity is not known. Regarding time point: patch test 1, 2 weeks after DPC sensitization. Treatment in this sample: therapeutic diphenylcyclopropenone sensitization with weekly scalp DPC. These data come from a study of human T cells and chemical hapten exposure. Overall study findings and caveats: There were significantly more large CDR3 similarity clusters among expanded TCRs than among controls.

The germline V and J ends were trimmed by 7 bases and 2 bases, with 13 bases remaining between them. The V gene's germline CDR1 is MNHEY and CDR2 SVGEGT. The CDR3 covers 14 residues. Each CDR3 protein gets one entry after TCRdb re-called the RACE reads with MiXCR. There are 350,000 or so distinct CDR3 sequences in the sample; under 9% occur only once, and about 8% lies in the top ten. The sequencing used whole blood, collected in connection with sensitization to the hapten diphenylcyclopropenone (DPC). This clonotype originated in a woman younger than 35 with alopecia areata. Some clones in this sample may be carry-over from other donors' samples. The rearrangement links TRBV6-2 or TRBV6-3 to TRBJ2-3; D remains unclear. CDR3 sequence reads: CASTPGLNTDTQYF. The CDR3 DNA sequence: TGTGCCAGCACCCCCGGGTTAAACACAGATACGCAGTATTTT.